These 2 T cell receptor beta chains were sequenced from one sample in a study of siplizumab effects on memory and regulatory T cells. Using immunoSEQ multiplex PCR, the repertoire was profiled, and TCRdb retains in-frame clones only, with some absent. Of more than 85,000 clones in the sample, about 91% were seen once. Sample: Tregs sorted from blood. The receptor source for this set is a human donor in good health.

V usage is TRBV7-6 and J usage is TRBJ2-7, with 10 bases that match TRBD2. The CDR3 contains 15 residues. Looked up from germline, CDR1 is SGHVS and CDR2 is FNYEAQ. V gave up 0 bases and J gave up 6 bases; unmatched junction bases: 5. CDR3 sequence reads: CASSLAPSGRSEQYF. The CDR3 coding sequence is TGTGCCAGCAGCTTAGCGCCTAGCGGGAGATCCGAGCAGTACTTC.

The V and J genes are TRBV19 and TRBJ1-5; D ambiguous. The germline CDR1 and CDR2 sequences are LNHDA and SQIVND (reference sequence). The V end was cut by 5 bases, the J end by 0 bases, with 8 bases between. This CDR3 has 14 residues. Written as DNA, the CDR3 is TGTGCCAGTAGTGTCCAAAATAGCAATCAGCCCCAGCATTTT. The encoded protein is CASSVQNSNQPQHF.